Each of the 6 T cell receptor delta chains below was sequenced from the same sample in a study of γδ T cells in repeated Plasmodium falciparum infection (dated by TCRdb to the early 2020s). For bulk TCR repertoire analysis, Vgamma9/Vdelta2+ and Vdelta2-negative gammadelta T cell populations were flow-sorted out of peripheral blood mononuclear cells. Preparation of the library involved multiplex PCR. These reads were obtained on an Illumina MiSeq. TCRdb reprocessed the public data with the CATT caller; entries with the same nucleotide sequence were combined afterwards. Counted in this sample were 45,000 to 70,000 delta-chain clones; approximately 1.5% of them appeared once. Over 14% of the sample is taken by the ten largest. Sequenced input: gamma-delta T cells from blood. Receptors originate from a pool of human donors (malaria-infected and uninfected, not separated).

On this clone: TCRdb's listed protein matches a much larger clone and diverges from this DNA's translation at residue 18, likely through a read error; the protein shown comes from the DNA. No J gene was assigned, while the V gene was called as TRDV1; the table names TRDD3, a call not compared with the DNA. The CDR3 loop spans 19 amino acids. Germline V CDR1 and CDR2: TSWWSYY, QGS. Here the CDR3 reads CALGDLLRPLLQYTDKLTF. In nucleotides, the CDR3 is TGTGCTCTTGGGGACCTCCTACGACCTCTGCTCCAGTACACCGATAAACTCACCTTT.

This clone was seen a handful of times. A far more abundant clone sits one base away, making this likely a read error. The identical CDR3 is also encoded by other nucleotide sequences in the sample. For the V gene the call is TRDV2; the J gene has no call; the D call in the table, TRDD3, was not verified against the DNA. Germline V lookup: CDR1 GEAIGNYY, CDR2 EKD. This CDR3 region has 20 residues. CDR3 in amino acids: CACDTLGQPTVGPYTDKLIF. DNA of the CDR3: TGTGCCTGTGACACATTAGGCCAGCCTACGGTGGGACCGTACACCGATAAACTCATCTTC.

A note on this clone: The TCRdb protein comes from a much larger clone and disagrees with this DNA's translation at residue 22, likely due to a read error; the protein given here is derived from the DNA. The chain links TRDV3 to TRDJ1; 12 bases align to TRDD3. Matching the DNA to germline supplied the J gene, which TCRdb does not give. The CDR3 is 28 residues long. The V gene's germline CDR1 is TVYSNPD and CDR2 GDNSRS (reference sequence). V shed 2 bases and J 1 base; nucleotides not matched to a gene: 44. CDR3 residues: CAFGGSSPLGDTGSACLRIATFTDKLIF. The CDR3 coding sequence is TGTGCCTTTGGTGGTTCCTCCCCGCTGGGGGATACGGGGAGCGCATGTTTACGGATAGCTACGTTCACCGATAAACTCATCTTT.

Regarding this clone: The protein given by TCRdb reflects a much larger clone and differs at residue 8 from this DNA's translation, likely from a read error; the protein shown is the DNA's translation. The gene calls are TRDV3 and TRDJ1, with TRDD3 matching over 9 bases. This CDR3 region has 14 residues. V was pared by 1 base and J by 2 bases, with 5 bases of the junction left unmatched. CDR1 is TVYSNPD and CDR2 is GDNSRS in the germline V gene (reference sequence). DNA of the CDR3: TGTGCCTTTACCGGGGGATACAGAACCGATAAACTCATCTTT. Amino acid sequence: CAFTGGYRTDKLIF. The full variable domain, completed using reference TRDV3 and TRDJ1, is CDKVTQSSPDQTVASGSEVVLLCTYDTVYSNPDLFWYRIRPDYSFQFVFYGDNSRSEGADFTQGRFSVKHILTQKAFHLVISPVRTEDSATYYCAFTGGYRTDKLIFGKGTRVTVEP.

Comments on this clone: TCRdb lists the protein of a much larger clone for this DNA, which differs at residue 3, so this is likely a read error; the protein given here is translated from the DNA itself. The V gene is TRDV1, the J gene TRDJ1; perhaps D is TRDD2 or TRDD3 (6 bases each). Germline CDR1 TSWWSYY, CDR2 QGS. The CDR3 totals 14 residues. CDR3 amino acids: CAPGDSFRPDKLIF. In DNA form, the CDR3 reads TGTGCTCCTGGGGACTCCTTCCGACCTGATAAACTCATCTTT.

Notes on this clone: A read error likely explains why the TCRdb protein, taken from a much larger clone, differs from this DNA's translation at residue 12; the protein shown is translated from the DNA. The CDR3 region has the DNA TGTGCTCTTGGGGGATACACTCCCTTACCGGAGATCTTTTACTGGGGGACTTCCACCGATAAACTCATCTTT. Protein: CALGGYTPLPEIFYWGTSTDKLIF. The chain uses TRDV1 and TRDJ1; 9 bases agree with TRDD3. The J gene, not given by TCRdb, was assigned here from a germline match of the nucleotide sequence. The CDR3 runs to 24 residues. Trimming took 4 bases from V and 1 from J; bases not matched to a gene: 31. Germline V CDR1 and CDR2: TSWWSYY, QGS.